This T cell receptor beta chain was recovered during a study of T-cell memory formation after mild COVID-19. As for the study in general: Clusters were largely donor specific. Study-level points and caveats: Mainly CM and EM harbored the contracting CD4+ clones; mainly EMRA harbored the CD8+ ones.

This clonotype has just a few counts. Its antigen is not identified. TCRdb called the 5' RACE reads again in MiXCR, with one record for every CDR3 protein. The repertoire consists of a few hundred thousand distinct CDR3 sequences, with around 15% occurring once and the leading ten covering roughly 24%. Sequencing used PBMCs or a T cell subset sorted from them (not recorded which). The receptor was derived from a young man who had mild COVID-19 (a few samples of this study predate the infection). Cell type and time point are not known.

CDR3 nucleotides: TGTGCCAGCAATAGACTAGGACTAGCGGGGACCCAGTACTTC. This sequence encodes CASNRLGLAGTQYF. The rearrangement links TRBV12-3 or TRBV12-4 to TRBJ2-5, with TRBD2 matching 11 bases. Trimming removed 7 bases from V and 7 bases from J; junction bases left unmatched: 8. This CDR3 comprises 14 residues.